The 5 T cell receptor beta chains presented below share a single source sample, sequenced in a study of blood T cell repertoires in COVID-19. TCRdb keeps only in-frame clones here, not all; method: immunoSEQ multiplex PCR. The table lists about 370,000 clones, 89% of them singletons, with around 2.8% in the top ten. The source material was peripheral blood. These receptors all come from a woman aged 25 to 39 with COVID-19, enrolled during active disease.

The V and J genes are TRBV18 and TRBJ2-6, with D perhaps TRBD2 (7 bases). The ends were cut back, 0 bases at V and 2 bases at J, with 14 bases in the middle. The CDR3 runs to 18 residues. Germline values: CDR1 KGHSH, CDR2 LQKENI. In DNA, the CDR3 is TGTGCCAGCTCACCACCCCAGGGGAGGGTCCCTGGGGCCAACGTCCTGACTTTC. Protein sequence: CASSPPQGRVPGANVLTF. The entire variable domain, with the rest obtained from reference TRBV18 and TRBJ2-6, is as follows: NAGVMQNPRHLVRRRGQEARLRCSPMKGHSHVYWYRQLPEEGLKFMVYLQKENIIDESGMPKERFSAEFPKEGPSILRIQQVVRGDSAAYFCASSPPQGRVPGANVLTFGAGSRLTVL.

In this sample, this clone turned up once. The sample has other DNA sequences that encode this CDR3 too. V gene TRBV7-9 combines with J gene TRBJ2-7; maybe TRBD1 (5 bases). Germline V lookup: CDR1 SEHNR, CDR2 FQNEAQ (reference sequence). Trimming cost V 4 bases and J 4 bases, with 8 bases left between them. The CDR3 totals 12 residues. The CDR3 region is CASSSTGYEQYV. In DNA form, the CDR3 reads TGTGCCAGCAGCTCTACAGGATACGAGCAGTACGTC.

V usage is TRBV4-3 and J usage is TRBJ2-1; 8 nucleotides line up with TRBD1. The trim removed 1 base at V and 4 bases at J, leaving 9 bases unmatched. The CDR3 has 17 amino acids. Germline V gene sequence: CDR1 LGHNA, CDR2 YSLEER. The DNA for the CDR3 is TGCGCCAGCAGCCAAGCCGCTCAGGGGGCGCGGTACAATGAGCAGTTCTTC. Its translation: CASSQAAQGARYNEQFF.

This clone was counted once. The V gene is TRBV7-9, the J gene TRBJ2-1; 12 positions match TRBD2. Looked up from germline, CDR1 is SEHNR and CDR2 is FQNEAQ (reference sequence). Trimming removed 4 bases from V and 8 bases from J; junction bases left unmatched: 12. The CDR3 is made up of 17 amino acids. The CDR3 region has the DNA TGTGCCAGCAGCTCCCCTCTAGCGGGGGGGCCTCGGGATGAGCAGTTCTTC. Its translation is CASSSPLAGGPRDEQFF. The full variable domain, rest sourced from reference TRBV7-9 and TRBJ2-1, is DTGVSQNPRHKITKRGQNVTFRCDPISEHNRLYWYRQTLGQGPEFLTYFQNEAQLEKSRLLSDRFSAERPKGSFSTLEIQRTEQGDSAMYLCASSSPLAGGPRDEQFFGPGTRLTVL.

V is TRBV6-2 or TRBV6-3 and J is TRBJ1-1; tentative D call: TRBD1 (6 bases). Germline-derived CDR1 and CDR2 are MNHEY and SVGEGT. Between the trimmed V and J ends, which lost 6 bases and 7 bases, there was a span of 12 bases. The CDR3 is 12 amino acids. The DNA for the CDR3 is TGTGCCAGCAGCGGACAGAGCCTTGAAGCTTTCTTT. This translates into CASSGQSLEAFF.